This T cell receptor beta chain was identified during a study of tumor-infiltrating lymphocytes in primary liver carcinoma. Study-level findings and limits: All five tumor regions shared only about 8-25% of top clones.

In regard to this clonotype: Its antigen remains unidentified. Germline and junction disagree at one end, which may indicate a read error.

Co-extracting RNA and DNA was done with about 17-30 mg of unsorted bulk tissue as input. Total RNA amounting to around 530 ng was the source from which TCR beta cDNA was made with a constant-region primer. Slightly modified ARM-PCR, run as three nested multiplex PCR rounds, produced the TCR beta libraries. MiXCR, applied by TCRdb to the multiplex PCR reads, yields one record per CDR3 protein. The data hold 40,000 to 60,000 distinct CDR3 sequences, with over 70% observed a single time. Sequencing was carried out using liver tumor tissue from sampling region 3. Subset defined: tumor region T3, left-lateral pole. The receptor's source is a man aged 35-49 years with primary liver carcinoma and hepatitis B virus infection.

This CDR3 reads CASSVTESGTDMQYF. DNA of the CDR3: TGTGCCAGCAGCGTCACAGAGTCCGGCACAGATATGCAGTATTTT. V gene TRBV6-1 combines with J gene TRBJ2-3; D remains unclear. Germline CDR1 is MNHNS and CDR2 is SASEGT. This CDR3 has 15 amino acids.